The rows below give T cell receptor beta chains drawn from one sample of a study of human CD8 memory T cell subsets. One entry per CDR3 protein, without DNA, is what TCRdb gives after re-calling the 5' RACE reads. Its table records about 12,000 distinct CDR3 sequences. Sequenced sample: CD8+ T cells from PBMCs. The origin of the receptors is a human donor in good health. Each CDR3 is given with its conserved first and last residue. Fields, in order: clone size, CDR3 length, J gene, V gene, CDR3 protein. Clone size is shown for a subset of rows, as once, few, many or a class of expanded clone.

size: .
length: 16
J: TRBJ2-1
V: TRBV4-3
CDR3: CASSQDRASGGDEQFF

size: .
length: 14
J: TRBJ2-7
V: TRBV2
CDR3: CASSGRDRKDEQYF

size: .
length: 18
J: TRBJ2-7
V: TRBV29-1
CDR3: CSVEGSGLPSGRAGEQYF

size: .
length: 12
J: TRBJ2-2
V: TRBV9
CDR3: CASSTNTGELFF

size: .
length: 16
J: TRBJ1-4
V: TRBV7-9
CDR3: CASSFPTGTDGEKLFF

size: .
length: 16
J: TRBJ2-3
V: TRBV12-5
CDR3: CASGSPLAGDADTQYF

size: .
length: 15
J: TRBJ2-5
V: TRBV6-4
CDR3: CASWGRGAGVETQYF

size: .
length: 12
J: TRBJ2-3
V: TRBV7-6
CDR3: CASSLIGDTQYF

size: .
length: 13
J: TRBJ2-1
V: TRBV29-1
CDR3: CSVAGTTFNEQFF

size: medium-sized
length: 13
J: TRBJ2-3
V: TRBV7-9
CDR3: CASSSVLIDTQYF

size: .
length: 14
J: TRBJ2-1
V: TRBV19
CDR3: CASSIGGSYNEQFF

size: .
length: 12
J: TRBJ1-2
V: TRBV20-1
CDR3: CSAPLGFYGYTF

size: medium-sized
length: 13
J: TRBJ2-1
V: TRBV29-1
CDR3: CSVEGDNYNEQFF

size: .
length: 16
J: TRBJ2-3
V: TRBV7-6
CDR3: CASSLGFGGDTDTQYF

size: medium-sized
length: 14
J: TRBJ2-5
V: TRBV6-2/TRBV6-3
CDR3: CASSYSGAEETQYF

size: .
length: 18
J: TRBJ2-2
V: TRBV28
CDR3: CASSFTRLAGEIGWELFF

size: .
length: 16
J: TRBJ2-1
V: TRBV20-1
CDR3: CSARTQTKNSYNEQFF

size: medium-sized
length: 17
J: TRBJ1-1
V: TRBV27
CDR3: CASSLVVGRAMNTEAFF

size: .
length: 16
J: TRBJ2-7
V: TRBV5-8
CDR3: CASSFGHGTEIYEQYF

size: .
length: 15
J: TRBJ1-1
V: TRBV6-5
CDR3: CASSYSRGRNTEAFF

size: .
length: 15
J: TRBJ1-1
V: TRBV10-3
CDR3: CAIGDRPQLNTEAFF

size: large
length: 14
J: TRBJ1-1
V: TRBV6-2/TRBV6-3
CDR3: CASSYGLLNTEAFF

size: .
length: 14
J: TRBJ2-7
V: TRBV6-2/TRBV6-3
CDR3: CASIRGRADYEQYF

size: .
length: 14
J: TRBJ1-5
V: TRBV15
CDR3: CATKDGGMDQPQHF

size: .
length: 14
J: TRBJ2-1
V: TRBV5-5
CDR3: CASTPGGAYNEQFF

size: .
length: 16
J: TRBJ2-3
V: TRBV4-2
CDR3: CASSQDQAGGPDTQYF

size: .
length: 19
J: TRBJ2-7
V: TRBV3-1
CDR3: CASSQVARATPPLPRGAYF

size: .
length: 14
J: TRBJ2-7
V: TRBV20-1
CDR3: CSARKWRGDYEQYF

size: .
length: 13
J: TRBJ2-1
V: TRBV29-1
CDR3: CSAGQGAHNEQFF

size: .
length: 12
J: TRBJ2-7
V: TRBV30
CDR3: CAWTDGIYEQYF

size: .
length: 16
J: TRBJ2-3
V: TRBV27
CDR3: CASRSSGTGWFDTQYF